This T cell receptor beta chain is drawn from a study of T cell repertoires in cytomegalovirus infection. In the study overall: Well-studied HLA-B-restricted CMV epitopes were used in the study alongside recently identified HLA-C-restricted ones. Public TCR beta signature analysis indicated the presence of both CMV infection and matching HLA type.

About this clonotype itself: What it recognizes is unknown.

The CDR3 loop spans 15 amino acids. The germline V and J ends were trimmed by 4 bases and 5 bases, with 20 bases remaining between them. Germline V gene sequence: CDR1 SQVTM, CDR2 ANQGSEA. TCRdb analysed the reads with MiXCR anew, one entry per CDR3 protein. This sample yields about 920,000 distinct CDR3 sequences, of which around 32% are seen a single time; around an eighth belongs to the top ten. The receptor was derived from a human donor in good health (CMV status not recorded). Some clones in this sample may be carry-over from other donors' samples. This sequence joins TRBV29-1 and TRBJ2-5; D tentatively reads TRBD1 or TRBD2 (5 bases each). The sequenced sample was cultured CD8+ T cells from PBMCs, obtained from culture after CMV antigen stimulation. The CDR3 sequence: CSVGFSGRDRETQYF. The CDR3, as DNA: TGCAGCGTTGGGTTTTCCGGTCGGGACCGGGAGACCCAGTACTTC.